Following are 27 T cell receptor beta chains from one sample sequenced in a study of OX40 agonist ivuxolimab in advanced cancers. Assay used: immunoSEQ multiplex PCR; TCRdb lists only in-frame clones, some missing. The repertoire has about 65,000 clones, around 87% of them found once; the top ten carry 0.38%. The sample was CD4+ or CD8+ T cells sorted from blood, taken in a trial of the OX40 agonist ivuxolimab. Every receptor here comes from an adult with an advanced solid tumor such as melanoma, head and neck, liver or kidney cancer.

This sequence joins TRBV6-4 and TRBJ1-6, with D maybe TRBD1 (5 bases). V shed 3 bases and J shed 9 bases, with 9 bases lying between them. Germline CDR1 and CDR2: MRHNA and SNTAGT. The CDR3 is 13 residues long. CDR3 residues: CASSEGGGSPLHF. CDR3 DNA: TGTGCCAGCAGTGAGGGGGGTGGTTCACCCCTCCACTTT.

As concerns this clone: A junction end diverges from the germline sequence, so it may reflect a read error. The chain links TRBV6-5 to TRBJ1-6; D is possibly TRBD1 (6 bases). This CDR3 region has 12 residues. CDR1 MNHEY and CDR2 SVGAGI come from the germline V gene. The CDR3 protein is CASSERLWDKGF. CDR3 DNA sequence: TGTGCCAGCAGTGAAAGGTTGTGGGACAAAGGATTT.

This clone appeared a single time. The chain has TRBV19 and TRBJ2-5; 12 nucleotides align to TRBD2. The J segment lost 5 bases and the V segment lost 3 bases, leaving 16 bases of the junction unmatched. Germline-derived CDR1 and CDR2 are LNHDA and SQIVND (reference sequence). This CDR3 is 19 amino acids long. The CDR3 bases are TGTGCCAGTAGTATTGATTCCCGGGCTAGCGGGGGGGCAGGGGAGACCCAGTACTTC. Translation gives CASSIDSRASGGAGETQYF.

V gene TRBV9 combines with J gene TRBJ2-5, with D unresolved. The germline V gene has CDR1 SGDLS and CDR2 YYNGEE. CDR3 length: 13 amino acids. Trimming left V 3 bases short and J 5 bases short, with 11 bases between. The CDR3 spells CASSASVLETQYF. CDR3 DNA: TGTGCCAGCAGCGCCTCGGTTCTGGAGACCCAGTACTTC. The whole variable domain, remainder taken from reference TRBV9 and TRBJ2-5, is DSGVTQTPKHLITATGQRVTLRCSPRSGDLSVYWYQQSLDQGLQFLIQYYNGEERAKGNILERFSAQQFPDLHSELNLSSLELGDSALYFCASSASVLETQYFGPGTRLLVL.

The chain joins TRBV19 to TRBJ1-2; D remains ambiguous. Germline CDR1 is LNHDA and CDR2 is SQIVND (reference sequence). Trimming pared 2 bases from V and 3 bases from J, leaving 10 bases between. The CDR3 consists of 14 residues. CDR3 coding DNA: TGTGCCAGTAGTATATATAGAACAGACTATGGCTACACCTTC. Residues: CASSIYRTDYGYTF.

This chain links TRBV14 with TRBJ2-1; D is ambiguous. Trimming took off 1 base at V and 7 bases at J, with 8 bases between the two ends. CDR1 and CDR2 (germline): SGHDN, FVKESK. The CDR3 totals 13 residues. CDR3 amino acids: CASSQGIGNEQFF. CDR3 sequence (DNA): TGTGCCAGCAGCCAAGGAATCGGGAATGAGCAGTTCTTC.

The chain employs TRBV11-2 and TRBJ2-3, with D possibly being TRBD1 (6 bases). Germline V CDR1 and CDR2: SGHAT, FQNNGV. The V end was cut by 5 bases, the J end by 0 bases, with 15 bases between. The CDR3 is 16 amino acids. The chain's CDR3 is CASSARQGPSTDTQYF. DNA for the CDR3: TGTGCCAGCAGCGCCCGCCAGGGGCCGAGCACAGATACGCAGTATTTT.

The V and J genes are TRBV6-1 and TRBJ1-1; D is perhaps TRBD1 (6 bases). The CDR3 spans 14 residues. Looked up from germline, CDR1 is MNHNS and CDR2 is SASEGT. V dropped 7 bases and J dropped 7 bases, with 19 bases sitting between them. The CDR3 coding sequence is TGTGCCAGCACTCTAAGCTCCAGGGGCGGTGAAGCTTTCTTT. It translates to CASTLSSRGGEAFF.

In DNA form, the CDR3 reads TGTGCCAGCGCCCTCCTACGGAGCGATGGGAACACTGAAGCTTTCTTT. As protein: CASALLRSDGNTEAFF. The V call is TRBV27, the J call TRBJ1-1; D not resolved. The V gene lost 8 bases and the J gene lost 1 base, with 20 bases spanning the gap. Germline loops: CDR1 MNHEY, CDR2 SMNVEV (reference sequence). This CDR3 is 16 amino acids long.

This chain uses TRBV30 with TRBJ1-6, with TRBD1 matching 10 bases. Germline CDR1 and CDR2: GTSNPN and SVGIG (reference sequence). The CDR3 runs to 14 residues. The V segment lost 3 bases and the J segment 9 bases; nucleotides outside the gene matches: 5. The CDR3 loop is CAWSDRGRGSPLHF. The DNA for the CDR3 is TGTGCCTGGAGCGACAGGGGGCGAGGTTCACCCCTCCACTTT.

This chain links TRBV7-6 with TRBJ2-4; 7 nucleotides line up with TRBD1. V lost 1 base, J lost 3 bases, and 6 bases stayed unmatched. The length of the CDR3 is 16 residues. Germline CDR1 and CDR2: SGHVS and FNYEAQ. The DNA for the CDR3 is TGTGCCAGCAGCTTAGAAGGGGGCAATGGCAAAAACATTCAGTACTTC. Translating gives CASSLEGGNGKNIQYF.

V and J are TRBV14 and TRBJ1-2; TRBD1 matches at 9 bases. CDR3 size: 15 residues. Germline V gene data show CDR1 as SGHDN and CDR2 as FVKESK. The V and J ends lost 3 bases and 4 bases, in that order; junction bases with no gene match: 6. CDR3 protein: CASSQAGTGIYGYTF. The CDR3 DNA is TGTGCCAGCAGCCAGGCCGGGACAGGGATCTATGGCTACACCTTC.

This chain connects TRBV2 to TRBJ1-1; TRBD1 is a possible D gene (5 bases). The CDR3 length is 11 residues. The germline V and J ends were trimmed by 6 bases and 11 bases, with 13 bases remaining between them. Germline CDR1 is SNHLY and CDR2 is FYNNEI. CDR3 in DNA: TGTGCCAGCAGAACAGGTCTACGGGCTTTCTTT. Translation gives CASRTGLRAFF.

This clone was recorded a few times. DNA for the CDR3: TGTGCCAGCAGCTTTGGGACAAGAGTGATGAACACTGAAGCTTTCTTT. Translated: CASSFGTRVMNTEAFF. This chain links TRBV5-6 with TRBJ1-1; weak D call: TRBD1 (6 bases). Germline loops: CDR1 SGHDT, CDR2 YYEEEE. Trimming took off 2 bases at V and 0 bases at J, with 14 bases between the two ends. CDR3 length equals 16 residues.

This clone was recorded a few times. This CDR3 reads CASSPRVGGTNYGYTF. The CDR3 DNA is TGTGCCAGCAGCCCCCGCGTGGGGGGGACTAACTATGGCTACACCTTC. The chain has TRBV7-2 and TRBJ1-2; possible D gene TRBD1, 5 bases. V was shortened by 5 bases and J by 0 bases, with 16 bases between the two germline ends. CDR3 length equals 16 residues. The V gene's germline CDR1 is SGHTA and CDR2 FQGNSA.

The rearrangement joins TRBV5-4 to TRBJ1-2, with 8 bases fitting TRBD1. The ends lost 10 bases at V and 4 bases at J; junction bases unmatched: 9. This CDR3 has 13 amino acids. Germline CDR1 is SGHNT and CDR2 is YYREEE (reference sequence). The CDR3 nucleotides are TGTGCCGACGACAGGGGTCAACTCTATGGCTACACCTTC. Encoded protein: CADDRGQLYGYTF.

This clone was observed once. The rearrangement links TRBV2 to TRBJ1-5; the D is unclear. V lost 7 bases to trimming and J lost 2 bases, with 9 bases between them. This CDR3 is 13 amino acids long. Germline lookup yields CDR1 SNHLY and CDR2 FYNNEI. The CDR3 DNA reads as TGTGCCAGCAAGGGTAGCCGCAATCAGCCCCAGCATTTT. It yields the protein CASKGSRNQPQHF.

The rearrangement links TRBV7-2 to TRBJ1-2; 9 bases are a match to TRBD1. The CDR3 has 13 residues. V trimming: 6 bases; J trimming: 5 bases; junction bases outside the gene matches: 4. Germline V CDR1 and CDR2: SGHTA, FQGNSA. The CDR3 is CASSTGTGYGYTF. The DNA of the CDR3 is TGTGCCAGCAGTACCGGGACAGGGTATGGCTACACCTTC.

This clone was seen a handful of times. The rearrangement joins TRBV27 to TRBJ2-7; 8 positions match TRBD2. V trimming: 5 bases; J trimming: 3 bases; junction bases outside the gene matches: 9. Germline V gene data show CDR1 as MNHEY and CDR2 as SMNVEV (reference sequence). The CDR3 spans 15 residues. The CDR3 DNA is TGTGCCAGCAGTGATGTAAGGACTAGCAGCTACGAGCAGTACTTC. It specifies CASSDVRTSSYEQYF.

V usage is TRBV5-4 and J usage is TRBJ2-3; D is possibly TRBD1 (6 bases). Germline CDR1 reads SGHNT; CDR2 reads YYREEE (reference sequence). Deletions cut 0 bases from V and 1 base from J, with 9 bases between. This CDR3 spans 15 amino acids. The CDR3 reads CASSLEGVRTDTQYF. The CDR3 coding sequence is TGTGCCAGCAGCTTGGAGGGGGTCCGCACAGATACGCAGTATTTT.

The gene calls are TRBV15 and TRBJ2-1; TRBD2 matches at 8 bases. Trimming cost V 4 bases and J 16 bases; bases outside gene matches: 12. Germline-derived CDR1 and CDR2 are LNHNV and YYDKDF (reference sequence). CDR3 length: 13 residues. Here the CDR3 DNA reads TGTGCCACCAGCACCGAGCCGGGACTAGTTCATTTCTTC. This translates into CATSTEPGLVHFF.

The chain joins TRBV18 to TRBJ2-1; 16 bases match TRBD2. The CDR3 is made up of 18 amino acids. Germline values: CDR1 KGHSH, CDR2 LQKENI. The trim removed 2 bases at V and 3 bases at J, leaving 4 bases unmatched. CDR3 sequence (DNA): TGTGCCAGCTCACCAAGCGGGACTAGCGGGGGGGGCTACAATGAGCAGTTCTTC. Translation gives CASSPSGTSGGGYNEQFF.

This chain joins TRBV4-2 and TRBJ2-4, with D perhaps given as TRBD1 or TRBD2 (5 bases each). The CDR3 is 18 residues long. Per the germline V gene, CDR1 is LGHNA and CDR2 is YNFKEQ. V lost 0 bases and J 6 bases, leaving 21 bases between the germline ends. CDR3 nucleotide sequence: TGTGCCAGCAGCCAAGATCAAGTTGGCCATGGGACGCGAAACATTCAGTACTTC. It translates to CASSQDQVGHGTRNIQYF.

The chain joins TRBV30 to TRBJ2-3; tentative D call: TRBD2 (6 bases). CDR1 is GTSNPN and CDR2 is SVGIG in the germline V gene (reference sequence). This CDR3 contains 15 residues. V lost 3 bases to trimming and J lost 3 bases, with 16 bases between them. CDR3 coding DNA: TGTGCCTGGAGGGGGGACTCCCTAGGGACAGATACGCAGTATTTT. The encoded protein is CAWRGDSLGTDTQYF. Full variable domain (remainder filled in from reference TRBV30 and TRBJ2-3): SQTIHQWPATLVQPVGSPLSLECTVEGTSNPNLYWYRQAAGRGLQLLFYSVGIGQISSEVPQNLSASRPQDRQFILSSKKLLLSDSGFYLCAWRGDSLGTDTQYFGPGTRLTVL.

The genes are TRBV18 and TRBJ2-2; TRBD1 is a possible D gene (6 bases). CDR3 length: 15 residues. Trimming took 8 bases from V and 5 from J, leaving 18 bases between them. In germline, CDR1 is KGHSH, CDR2 LQKENI. This CDR3 is CASRGKTPETGELFF. DNA for the CDR3: TGTGCCAGCAGGGGGAAGACCCCCGAAACCGGGGAGCTGTTTTTT.

This sequence joins TRBV9 and TRBJ2-1; TRBD2 agrees at 10 bases. Germline V gives CDR1 SGDLS, CDR2 YYNGEE. The CDR3 is made up of 16 amino acids. The J segment lost 4 bases and the V segment lost 0 bases, leaving 4 bases of the junction unmatched. The CDR3 protein is CASSVAIAGGYNEQFF. The CDR3 nucleotides are TGTGCCAGCAGCGTAGCTATAGCGGGGGGTTACAATGAGCAGTTCTTC. Together with reference TRBV9 and TRBJ2-1, the CDR3 gives the full variable domain: DSGVTQTPKHLITATGQRVTLRCSPRSGDLSVYWYQQSLDQGLQFLIQYYNGEERAKGNILERFSAQQFPDLHSELNLSSLELGDSALYFCASSVAIAGGYNEQFFGPGTRLTVL.

The rearrangement links TRBV4-3 to TRBJ1-2; 7 bases fit TRBD1. The CDR3 covers 15 residues. Germline V gene lookup returns CDR1 LGHNA and CDR2 YSLEER. The junction had 12 bases not matched to a gene; V was cut back by 0 bases and J by 11 bases. CDR3 amino acids: CASSQEVTAGGWYTF. The CDR3 bases are TGCGCCAGCAGCCAAGAGGTGACGGCAGGGGGATGGTACACCTTC.